Each of the 21 T cell receptor beta chains below was sequenced from the same sample in a study of Ad26.COV2.S vaccination and SARS-CoV-2 variants. Clones were sequenced by immunoSEQ multiplex PCR, and TCRdb holds only the in-frame ones, with some missing. Of 400,000 to 450,000 clones in the sample, 92% were seen once. Regarding treatment: around 19 received Ad26.COV2.S at low or high dose, single or two shots; 5 received placebo; per-sample allocation not given. Day 63 after the first injection of vaccine or placebo was the sampling time. The sample in question was peripheral blood, obtained in a trial of Ad26.COV2.S vaccine versus placebo. The receptors here all came from a person aged 18-60 years who received the Ad26.COV2.S COVID-19 vaccine or a placebo.

The CDR3 sequence: CASSIGQLVGNTIYF. CDR3 in DNA: TGTGCCAGTAGTATCGGACAGCTGGTAGGAAACACCATATATTTT. The rearrangement links TRBV19 to TRBJ1-3; possible D gene TRBD1, 6 bases. Germline-derived CDR1 and CDR2 are LNHDA and SQIVND (reference sequence). The CDR3 spans 15 residues. Trimming cost V 3 bases and J 4 bases, with 13 bases left between them.

The chain links TRBV5-6 to TRBJ1-4; D may be TRBD1 (5 bases). CDR3 length: 17 residues. V gave up 3 bases and J gave up 0 bases, with 15 bases separating them. The germline CDR1 and CDR2 sequences are SGHDT and YYEEEE. The CDR3 is CASSSLRDRATNEKLFF. In DNA, the CDR3 is TGTGCCAGCAGCTCGCTCAGGGACCGTGCAACTAATGAAAAACTGTTTTTT. Full variable domain (rest looked up from reference TRBV5-6 and TRBJ1-4): DAGVTQSPTHLIKTRGQQVTLRCSPKSGHDTVSWYQQALGQGPQFIFQYYEEEERQRGNFPDRFSGHQFPNYSSELNVNALLLGDSALYLCASSSLRDRATNEKLFFGSGTQLSVL.

The chain couples TRBV10-3 to TRBJ2-5; D perhaps matches TRBD2 (6 bases). The V gene's germline CDR1 is ENHRY and CDR2 SYGVKD. Trimming took 6 bases from V and 2 from J, leaving 10 bases between them. CDR3 length: 13 amino acids. CDR3 in amino acids: CAISPGLQETQYF. The CDR3 nucleotides read TGTGCCATCAGCCCCGGACTACAAGAGACCCAGTACTTC.

V gene TRBV29-1 combines with J gene TRBJ2-7, with 7 bases identical to TRBD2. Germline-derived CDR1 and CDR2 are SQVTM and ANQGSEA. The length of the CDR3 is 15 residues. With 5 bases clipped from V and 2 bases from J, the junction kept 12 bases outside the gene matches. This CDR3 is CSVTGGIWSAYEQYF. CDR3 nucleotide sequence: TGCAGCGTTACCGGGGGGATATGGTCAGCCTACGAGCAGTACTTC.

The chain recombines TRBV25-1 with TRBJ1-1; unclear D gene. Deletions cut 3 bases from V and 3 bases from J, with 11 bases between. This CDR3 has 14 amino acids. The germline CDR1 and CDR2 sequences are MGHDK and SYGVNS. CDR3 amino acids: CASSDSGRYTEAFF. CDR3 DNA: TGTGCCAGCAGTGATTCTGGGCGCTACACTGAAGCTTTCTTT.

The chain recombines TRBV14 with TRBJ1-1; D unresolved. Germline V CDR1 and CDR2: SGHDN, FVKESK. The CDR3 loop spans 14 amino acids. V lost 1 base and J 4 bases, leaving 10 bases between the germline ends. CDR3 sequence reads: CASSQVGWATEAFF. The CDR3 DNA follows: TGTGCCAGCAGCCAAGTCGGGTGGGCCACTGAAGCTTTCTTT. The full variable domain, with the rest looked up from reference TRBV14 and TRBJ1-1, is EAGVTQFPSHSVIEKGQTVTLRCDPISGHDNLYWYRRVMGKEIKFLLHFVKESKQDESGMPNNRFLAERTGGTYSTLKVQPAELEDSGVYFCASSQVGWATEAFFGQGTRLTVV.

The chain joins TRBV9 to TRBJ1-1, with D tentatively TRBD1 (6 bases). V lost 3 bases to trimming and J lost 2 bases, with 14 bases between them. Germline V gene data show CDR1 as SGDLS and CDR2 as YYNGEE. The CDR3 is 15 amino acids. CDR3 loop: CASSAQTGINTEAFF. CDR3 nucleotide sequence: TGTGCCAGCAGCGCCCAAACAGGGATTAACACTGAAGCTTTCTTT.

As to this clone: The junction shows a germline mismatch at one end, possibly a read error. The V and J genes are TRBV5-1 and TRBJ1-1; 8 bases are a match to TRBD1. The CDR3 consists of 13 residues. CDR1 and CDR2 from the germline V gene are SGHRS and YFSETQ. The CDR3 DNA follows: TGCGCCAGCAGCCCGGGACAGGAGGCTGACGCTTTCTTT. It is translated as CASSPGQEADAFF.

This chain uses TRBV29-1 with TRBJ1-2; D is unresolved. Deletions cut 7 bases from V and 8 bases from J, with 17 bases between. Germline V gene lookup returns CDR1 SQVTM and CDR2 ANQGSEA. CDR3 length equals 12 residues. Here the CDR3 reads CSAPSWEGGYTF. The CDR3 DNA is TGCAGCGCTCCAAGTTGGGAGGGCGGCTACACCTTC.

This chain joins TRBV19 and TRBJ2-7; D is possibly TRBD2 (5 bases). Trimming stripped 6 bases from V and 4 bases from J, with 16 bases between. The CDR3 runs 14 residues. The germline gives CDR1 LNHDA, CDR2 SQIVND (reference sequence). CDR3 residues: CASSKSRGNYEQYF. CDR3 bases: TGTGCCAGTAGCAAGAGTCGAGGGAATTACGAGCAGTACTTC.

V and J are TRBV15 and TRBJ1-1, with D possibly being TRBD1 (6 bases). CDR1 LNHNV and CDR2 YYDKDF come from the germline V gene (reference sequence). This CDR3 comprises 14 residues. V shed 8 bases and J shed 0 bases, with 13 bases lying between them. DNA for the CDR3: TGTGCCACCCGAGGGGACAACATGAACACTGAAGCTTTCTTT. Translation gives CATRGDNMNTEAFF.

This chain connects TRBV2 to TRBJ2-7, with 8 positions matching TRBD1. CDR3 length equals 14 residues. CDR1 SNHLY and CDR2 FYNNEI come from the germline V gene. V lost 7 bases, J lost 3 bases, and 8 bases stayed unmatched. CDR3: CASKGQGGRYEQYF. The CDR3 region has the DNA TGTGCCAGCAAAGGACAGGGTGGCCGCTACGAGCAGTACTTC.

The gene calls are TRBV30 and TRBJ2-5, with D uncertain. With 2 bases removed from V and 5 bases from J, the gap between germline ends came to 6 bases. The CDR3 spans 11 residues. CDR1 and CDR2 from the germline V gene are GTSNPN and SVGIG (reference sequence). Here the CDR3 reads CAWSLGETQYF. As DNA, the CDR3 is TGTGCCTGGAGTCTGGGCGAGACCCAGTACTTC.

The chain employs TRBV12-2 and TRBJ2-1. TRBV12-2 corresponds to a pseudogene. CDR3 length: 14 residues. CDR3 DNA sequence: TGTGCAAGTCGCTTCGGACCTAAGTGGGATGAGCAGTTCTTC. Amino acid sequence: CASRFGPKWDEQFF.

The V and J genes are TRBV15 and TRBJ2-7, with D unresolved. Germline V CDR1 and CDR2: LNHNV, YYDKDF (reference sequence). This CDR3 spans 14 amino acids. V lost 5 bases to trimming and J lost 3 bases, with 14 bases between them. CDR3 sequence: CATSSYMTVYEQYF. The CDR3 DNA follows: TGTGCCACCAGCTCATACATGACGGTCTACGAGCAGTACTTC. The full variable domain, completed using reference TRBV15 and TRBJ2-7, is DAMVIQNPRYQVTQFGKPVTLSCSQTLNHNVMYWYQQKSSQAPKLLFHYYDKDFNNEADTPDNFQSRRPNTSFCFLDIRSPGLGDTAMYLCATSSYMTVYEQYFGPGTRLTVT.

The CDR3 nucleotides read TGTGCCAGCAAGCGGGGGGGAGAGACCCAGTACTTC. Translation gives CASKRGGETQYF. The genes are TRBV2 and TRBJ2-5, with 10 bases lining up with TRBD2. The CDR3 runs 12 residues. Looked up from germline, CDR1 is SNHLY and CDR2 is FYNNEI. With V trimmed by 7 bases and J by 4 bases, 0 bases remained unmatched.

This clone was observed a handful of times. The chain employs TRBV28 and TRBJ2-1; D not certain. Trimming took 7 bases from V and 4 from J, leaving 11 bases between them. The CDR3 is made up of 13 amino acids. CDR1 and CDR2 (germline): MDHEN, SYDVKM. The CDR3 protein is CASIGSSYNEQFF. The DNA of the CDR3 is TGTGCCAGCATTGGATCTTCATACAATGAGCAGTTCTTC.

This chain links TRBV9 with TRBJ2-1, with D perhaps TRBD2 (6 bases). The V end was cut by 4 bases, the J end by 3 bases, with 14 bases between. The CDR3 runs 15 residues. Germline assignment: CDR1 SGDLS and CDR2 YYNGEE. The CDR3 bases are TGTGCCAGCAGCAGGGGACTCGATAACTACAATGAGCAGTTCTTC. This translates into CASSRGLDNYNEQFF.

The chain links TRBV11-2 to TRBJ1-5; D is undetermined. The CDR3 is 14 residues long. Trimming removed 5 bases from V and 2 bases from J, with 10 bases in between. Germline V gives CDR1 SGHAT, CDR2 FQNNGV. As DNA, the CDR3 is TGTGCCAGCAGCCCTGGCTGGGGCAATCAGCCCCAGCATTTT. Translation gives CASSPGWGNQPQHF.

The rearrangement joins TRBV28 to TRBJ2-7, with TRBD1 matching 9 bases. The V and J ends lost 1 base and 0 bases, in that order; junction bases with no gene match: 13. CDR1 and CDR2 (germline): MDHEN, SYDVKM. The CDR3 has 19 residues. DNA of the CDR3: TGTGCCAGCAGTTTATTTCCACCCGGACAGGGGACTTTCTCCTACGAGCAGTACTTC. Protein product: CASSLFPPGQGTFSYEQYF.

This chain connects TRBV19 to TRBJ2-5; 9 nucleotides align to TRBD2. Germline assignment: CDR1 LNHDA and CDR2 SQIVND (reference sequence). CDR3 length: 15 amino acids. Trimming took 2 bases from V and 2 from J; bases not matched to a gene: 3. The DNA of the CDR3 is TGTGCCAGTAGTATACTAGCGGGGAAACAAGAGACCCAGTACTTC. It specifies CASSILAGKQETQYF.